This T cell receptor beta chain was found in a study of T cell responses to AZD1222 COVID-19 vaccine. The CDR3 totals 11 residues. V dropped 2 bases and J dropped 11 bases, with 9 bases sitting between them. Per germline, CDR1 MNHEY and CDR2 SMNVEV (reference sequence). Clones were read by immunoSEQ multiplex PCR, and TCRdb kept only the in-frame ones, dropping some. Here the sample spans around 120,000 clones, over 75% being singletons. The rearrangement uses TRBV27 and TRBJ1-1, with D uncertain. The receptor comes from an adult in good health. Sequenced material: peripheral blood, taken on day 0 of AZD1222 vaccination. The CDR3 reads CASSLGGKAFF. CDR3 coding DNA: TGTGCCAGCAGTTTAGGAGGGAAGGCTTTCTTT.